The following is a T cell receptor (beta chain) sequence with its context. Which antigen it targets is not known. Base qualities are not at hand, and no much larger clone is one base apart. Donors were healthy HIV-negative adults with no recently reported acute infections or vaccinations. Every donor was a Caucasian adult residing in Nashville, Tennessee, USA. CD4+ T cells were enriched by magnetic negative selection, after which naive cells were positively selected on CD45RA and the negative fraction was taken as the memory subset. Blood was obtained by leukapheresis, after which PBMCs were separated by Ficoll-Histopaque density gradient centrifugation and cryopreserved in liquid nitrogen vapor phase. Purity and quantity of every magnetically sorted T cell population were checked by analytical flow cytometry. From each sorted fraction, genomic DNA was isolated and quantified by UV absorbance on a Nanodrop 2000c.

The data were obtained in a study of shared clonotypes between healthy human individuals (dated by TCRdb to 2019 to 2021). Background for the entire study: The cohort comprised a couple of women and a few men aged 18 to 49 years. For each donor, three plates each were used for CD4 naive and CD4 memory, two plates were used for CD8 naive, and one plate was used for CD8 memory. To estimate repertoire size and how much clonotypes are shared between individuals, the study performed deep sequencing of blood TCR repertoires from roughly five healthy adults. Different laboratories and diverse techniques were used to prepare libraries and sequence TCR repertoires, to increase sequencing depth and limit assay-specific biases. Each donor's leukapheresis produced roughly between about 0.85 and 10 billion PBMCs. Overall study outcomes, separate from this receptor: The genetic and exposure-history diversity represented was limited by the small number of donors. Based on pairwise subsampling, the degree of clonotype sharing among donors was expected to be affected by sequencing depth. Estimated clonotype richness was generally larger for naive than for memory subsets. Incomplete sequencing was indicated by rarefaction of sorted-subset datasets, despite the large sequencing depth. Sampling was restricted to blood, and TCR repertoires in tissue are likely to differ from TCR repertoires in blood. Higher generation probabilities were observed for clonotypes shared by all four sorted-subset donors than for non-shared clonotypes. Sharing across a few donors was observed for approximately 5% of naive CD4, under 4% of naive CD8, 2% to 2.5% of memory CD4, and over 0.3% of memory CD8 clonotypes.

Using the deep immunoSEQ assay, TCR CDR3 regions were amplified from genomic DNA by multiplex PCR. Extracted genomic DNA from each cell subset was distributed evenly across all wells of several immunoSEQ 96-well plates, and each plate was treated as a replicate. For sorted subsets, each replicate PCR was loaded with approximately 0.2 ug genomic DNA, equivalent to about 33,000 T cell genomes. Purified libraries were measured with a Qubit 3.0 fluorometer, size-checked on a Bioanalyzer 2100, and measured again with the KAPA Library Quantification kit. Every immunoSEQ 96-well plate was sequenced on a separate single-read 150-cycle Illumina NextSeq 550 flow cell. As for the authors' bioinformatics: Because only junctional sequences without quality scores were contained in the immunoSEQ output, filtering matching that applied to full-length reads could not be performed. Sequences were annotated with PyIR, a Python wrapper for IgBLAST v1.9, using IMGT germline references to assign V/J genes and CDR3. Reads with weak V/J assignments (E-value above 1e-6), missing CDR3, stop codons, out-of-frame junctions, or ambiguous translated residues were removed. V3J clonotypes were defined as sequences sharing the same inferred V gene, J gene, and CDR3 amino acid sequence. The percentage overlap between two repertoires was calculated by dividing the number of shared unique clonotypes by the size of the smaller repertoire. Three approaches were used to assess repertoire richness: RTK rarefaction, the Chao1 estimator, and Recon v2.1 estimates of unobserved clonotypes. Generation probabilities for all TCRbeta clonotypes obtained by the gDNA method from a handful of donors were computed using OLGA. Imported from immuneACCESS, the table was reduced by TCRdb to in-frame sequences with V and J called. These copies leave out some clones; in studies compared against another copy, an unresolved V gene accounts for under half, and the cause of the remainder is not known. From that table come the V and J calls and clone size; the DNA was used to work out D and trimming. The sample has 2 million to 2.5 million clones on record, 90% to 95% of them singletons. The ten largest clones represent around 0.4% of the sample.

The CDR3, from cysteine to phenylalanine, totals 14 residues. Only the CDR3 DNA stays, 42 bases, in frame from base 1. V is reduced by 2 bases and J by 3 bases, leaving a spacing of 10 bases between them. From a lookup of the germline V gene (reference sequence), CDR1 and CDR2 are MNHNY and SVGAGI. Material: naive CD4+ T cells from PBMCs. What the cell subset or site label conveys for this sample: CD45RA+ positively selected. This chain joins TRBV6-6 to TRBJ2-5; TRBD2 is possibly the D segment (5 matching bases). The TCR comes from a man between 18 and 35 years old in good health. Some clones in this sample may be carry-over from other donors' samples. The sequenced DNA is TGTGCCAGCAGTTACGGTCCGGGAAAAGAGACCCAGTACTTC. Translation gives CASSYGPGKETQYF.